A single sample is the source of the 25 T cell receptor beta chains below, sequenced in a study of OX40 agonist ivuxolimab in advanced cancers. The protocol was immunoSEQ multiplex PCR, while the TCRdb copy is restricted to in-frame clones and leaves out a portion. The sample yields fewer than 35,000 clones, 75% to 85% seen once. This specimen was CD4+ or CD8+ T cells sorted from blood, taken in a trial of the OX40 agonist ivuxolimab. The receptors originated from an adult with an advanced solid tumor such as melanoma, head and neck, liver or kidney cancer.

The V call is TRBV10-3, the J call TRBJ1-2, with D perhaps TRBD1 (6 bases). The CDR3 consists of 14 residues. Trimming took off 8 bases at V and 4 bases at J, with 17 bases between the two ends. Germline V gives CDR1 ENHRY, CDR2 SYGVKD. The chain's CDR3 is CAIRRPDSPYGYTF. DNA for the CDR3: TGTGCCATCCGACGCCCGGACAGCCCCTATGGCTACACCTTC.

The V call is TRBV6-6, the J call TRBJ1-2, with unresolved D. This CDR3 comprises 11 residues. Germline CDR1 MNHNY, CDR2 SVGAGI (reference sequence). The V end lost 5 bases, the J end lost 6 bases, and 7 bases lay between the germline ends. The CDR3 nucleotides read TGTGCCAGCAGTCCGTACGATGGCTACACCTTC. This encodes CASSPYDGYTF.

This clone has only a few counts. The J gene is TRBJ2-2, the V gene TRBV28; D tentatively fits TRBD1 or TRBD2 (6 bases each). Trimming stripped 4 bases from V and 6 bases from J, with 12 bases between. CDR1 is MDHEN and CDR2 is SYDVKM in the germline V gene. There are 14 residues in the CDR3. The CDR3 bases are TGTGCCAGCAGTTCTGGGGGGCCTTCCGGGGAGCTGTTTTTT. Translation gives CASSSGGPSGELFF.

This clone turned up a few times. The chain is built from TRBV30 and TRBJ1-5; D gene uncertain. The germline CDR1 and CDR2 sequences are GTSNPN and SVGIG (reference sequence). The CDR3 sequence is 12 residues long. V gave up 3 bases and J gave up 2 bases, with 5 bases separating them. CDR3 DNA sequence: TGTGCCTGGAGCGGAGGCAATCAGCCCCAGCATTTT. It yields the protein CAWSGGNQPQHF.

This sequence joins TRBV5-1 and TRBJ1-6; tentatively, D is TRBD1 (6 bases). CDR1 SGHRS and CDR2 YFSETQ come from the germline V gene. The CDR3 runs 14 residues. V was clipped by 2 bases and J by 6 bases, with 9 bases between them. CDR3 amino acids: CASSLQGLNSPLHF. DNA for the CDR3: TGCGCCAGCAGCTTACAGGGACTTAATTCACCCCTCCACTTT.

This chain links TRBV11-2 with TRBJ2-7; D is unclear. Deletions cut 5 bases from V and 0 bases from J, with 14 bases between. Germline CDR1 and CDR2: SGHAT and FQNNGV. The CDR3 runs to 15 residues. The CDR3 is CASSPLRFTSYEQYF. CDR3 coding DNA: TGTGCCAGCAGCCCTCTCCGTTTCACCTCCTACGAGCAGTACTTC.

The V gene is TRBV9, the J gene TRBJ1-2; D not resolved. V was clipped by 0 bases and J by 2 bases, with 11 bases between them. CDR3 length equals 15 residues. Germline-derived CDR1 and CDR2 are SGDLS and YYNGEE. Here the CDR3 DNA reads TGTGCCAGCAGCGTAGAAGGTCTGGGGAACTATGGCTACACCTTC. As protein: CASSVEGLGNYGYTF.

Remarks on this clone: A read error may account for a junction end that differs from germline. The V and J genes are TRBV28 and TRBJ2-7; 10 bases align to TRBD1. The CDR3 length is 11 residues. In germline, CDR1 is MDHEN, CDR2 SYDVKM. This CDR3 is CASSLGQGVDF. CDR3 DNA sequence: TGTGCCAGCAGTTTAGGACAGGGGGTAGACTTC.

This rearrangement joins TRBV4-2 to TRBJ1-3; D is undetermined. The CDR3 runs to 14 residues. CDR1 is LGHNA, CDR2 YNFKEQ, per germline. V lost 1 base and J lost 2, with 6 bases in between. The CDR3 coding sequence is TGTGCCAGCAGCCAAGTCGCCGCTGGAAACACCATATATTTT. Translated: CASSQVAAGNTIYF.

This chain links TRBV7-2 with TRBJ1-2, with a possible D match to TRBD1 (5 bases). CDR1 and CDR2 from the germline V gene are SGHTA and FQGNSA. The V end lost 3 bases, the J end lost 2 bases, and 7 bases lay between the germline ends. This CDR3 comprises 13 residues. CDR3 residues: CASSLPGNYGYTF. CDR3 bases: TGTGCCAGCAGCTTGCCAGGGAACTATGGCTACACCTTC. The entire variable domain, with the rest obtained from reference TRBV7-2 and TRBJ1-2, is as follows: GAGVSQSPSNKVTEKGKDVELRCDPISGHTALYWYRQSLGQGLEFLIYFQGNSAPDKSGLPSDRFSAERTGGSVSTLTIQRTQQEDSAVYLCASSLPGNYGYTFGSGTRLTVV.

This sequence joins TRBV4-3 and TRBJ2-3; 9 nucleotides align to TRBD2. The CDR3 sequence is 16 residues long. V lost 3 bases to trimming and J lost 1 base; unmatched junction nucleotides: 5. Germline CDR1 LGHNA, CDR2 YSLEER. The CDR3 region is CASSHETSGGTDTQYF. The CDR3 bases are TGCGCCAGCAGCCACGAGACTAGCGGAGGCACAGATACGCAGTATTTT.

The chain links TRBV28 to TRBJ1-1, with D uncertain. V dropped 7 bases and J dropped 5 bases, with 11 bases sitting between them. The CDR3 spans 12 residues. Germline V gene sequence: CDR1 MDHEN, CDR2 SYDVKM. The CDR3 region has the DNA TGTGCCAGCACCCGGTCCTGGACTGAAGCTTTCTTT. It yields the protein CASTRSWTEAFF.

The J gene is TRBJ2-1, the V gene TRBV9; no clear D. Trimming pared 0 bases from V and 8 bases from J, leaving 9 bases between. From germline, CDR1 is SGDLS and CDR2 YYNGEE. The CDR3 extends over 13 amino acids. CDR3 DNA: TGTGCCAGCAGCGTAGGGGGATTCGATGAGCAGTTCTTC. This encodes CASSVGGFDEQFF.

The CDR3 sequence is CASSFAGGGGYTF. CDR3 bases: TGCGCCAGCAGCTTTGCAGGGGGCGGTGGCTACACCTTC. The V call is TRBV4-1, the J call TRBJ1-2; 8 nucleotides match TRBD1. After removal of 5 bases from V and 7 bases from J, the junction contained 6 bases not matched to a gene. CDR1 and CDR2 from the germline V gene are MGHRA and YSYEKL. The CDR3 length is 13 residues.

This chain joins TRBV7-2 and TRBJ2-5; D gene uncertain. CDR3 length equals 13 residues. Germline V gives CDR1 SGHTA, CDR2 FQGNSA. The germline V and J ends were trimmed by 6 bases and 2 bases, with 10 bases remaining between them. CDR3 in amino acids: CASRRGRQETQYF. The CDR3 nucleotides read TGTGCCAGCAGGCGCGGTAGGCAAGAGACCCAGTACTTC.

This chain joins TRBV28 and TRBJ1-5; D is uncertain. Germline assignment: CDR1 MDHEN and CDR2 SYDVKM. Trimming took off 7 bases at V and 4 bases at J, with 8 bases between the two ends. The CDR3 is made up of 12 amino acids. The CDR3 nucleotides are TGTGCCAGCAATTGGAGGAATCAGCCCCAGCATTTT. Its translation is CASNWRNQPQHF.

This clone was seen just once. The chain uses TRBV28 and TRBJ2-1; 12 bases line up with TRBD2. CDR3 length: 14 amino acids. V was clipped by 6 bases and J by 6 bases; unmatched bases: 3. Per germline, CDR1 MDHEN and CDR2 SYDVKM. The CDR3 DNA is TGTGCCAGCAGCAGACTAGCGGGAGCCAATGAGCAGTTCTTC. This encodes CASSRLAGANEQFF.

This clone has a single count. The chain links TRBV7-8 to TRBJ2-5; D gene unclear. The CDR3 consists of 11 residues. V lost 2 bases and J lost 2, with 0 bases in between. Germline CDR1 SGHVS, CDR2 FQNEAQ. The CDR3 bases are TGTGCCAGCAGCTTACAAGAGACCCAGTACTTC. The encoded protein is CASSLQETQYF.

The chain combines TRBV5-1 with TRBJ1-4, with D possibly matching TRBD1 (6 bases). Germline V CDR1 and CDR2: SGHRS, YFSETQ. V lost 1 base to trimming and J lost 6 bases, with 10 bases between them. This CDR3 has 14 amino acids. The CDR3 coding sequence is TGCGCCAGCAGCTTGACGGCAGGGGATGAAAAACTGTTTTTT. Its protein is CASSLTAGDEKLFF.

The gene calls are TRBV11-2 and TRBJ2-4; 7 nucleotides line up with TRBD1. CDR3 size: 16 residues. Trimming cost V 4 bases and J 0 bases; bases outside gene matches: 6. Germline V lookup: CDR1 SGHAT, CDR2 FQNNGV. The CDR3 sequence: CASSSGTEQAKNIQYF. CDR3 nucleotide sequence: TGTGCCAGCAGCTCAGGGACAGAACAAGCCAAAAACATTCAGTACTTC.

The V call is TRBV11-2, the J call TRBJ1-1, with 7 nucleotides matching TRBD1. Germline V gene data show CDR1 as SGHAT and CDR2 as FQNNGV. V gave up 7 bases and J gave up 4 bases; unmatched junction bases: 6. The CDR3 covers 13 residues. CDR3 DNA: TGTGCCAGCAACCGACAGGGTAGCACTGAAGCTTTCTTT. As protein: CASNRQGSTEAFF.

This sequence joins TRBV5-1 and TRBJ2-7, with 7 bases lining up with TRBD1. Germline CDR1 SGHRS, CDR2 YFSETQ. This CDR3 has 14 residues. V was clipped by 2 bases and J by 2 bases; unmatched bases: 4. CDR3 sequence (DNA): TGCGCCAGCAGCTTTCTGGACAGGACCTACGAGCAGTACTTC. Its protein is CASSFLDRTYEQYF.

This clone was counted once. The V gene is TRBV7-3, the J gene TRBJ2-7; D ambiguous. Germline V gives CDR1 SGHTA, CDR2 FQGTGA. Trimming took off 2 bases at V and 1 base at J, with 6 bases between the two ends. The length of the CDR3 is 13 residues. DNA for the CDR3: TGTGCCAGCAGCTTAGACCGATCCTACGAGCAGTACTTC. Protein: CASSLDRSYEQYF.

This clone was recorded only once. The chain employs TRBV15 and TRBJ1-1; D is unresolved. Germline V gene lookup returns CDR1 LNHNV and CDR2 YYDKDF (reference sequence). V was cut by 6 bases and J by 1 base, with 6 bases left in between. This CDR3 has 12 residues. The CDR3 nucleotides are TGTGCCACCAGTCTACAGAACACTGAAGCTTTCTTT. Its protein product is CATSLQNTEAFF.

The V and J genes are TRBV7-8 and TRBJ2-2; D is uncertain. V was clipped by 4 bases and J by 5 bases, with 14 bases between them. CDR1 is SGHVS and CDR2 is FQNEAQ in the germline V gene. CDR3 length: 15 residues. The CDR3 region is CASSSQTLITGELFF. The DNA of the CDR3 is TGTGCCAGCAGCTCCCAGACACTTATAACCGGGGAGCTGTTTTTT. Full variable domain (outside the CDR3, taken from reference TRBV7-8 and TRBJ2-2): GAGVSQSPRYKVAKRGQDVALRCDPISGHVSLFWYQQALGQGPEFLTYFQNEAQLDKSGLPSDRFFAERPEGSVSTLKIQRTQQEDSAVYLCASSSQTLITGELFFGEGSRLTVL.